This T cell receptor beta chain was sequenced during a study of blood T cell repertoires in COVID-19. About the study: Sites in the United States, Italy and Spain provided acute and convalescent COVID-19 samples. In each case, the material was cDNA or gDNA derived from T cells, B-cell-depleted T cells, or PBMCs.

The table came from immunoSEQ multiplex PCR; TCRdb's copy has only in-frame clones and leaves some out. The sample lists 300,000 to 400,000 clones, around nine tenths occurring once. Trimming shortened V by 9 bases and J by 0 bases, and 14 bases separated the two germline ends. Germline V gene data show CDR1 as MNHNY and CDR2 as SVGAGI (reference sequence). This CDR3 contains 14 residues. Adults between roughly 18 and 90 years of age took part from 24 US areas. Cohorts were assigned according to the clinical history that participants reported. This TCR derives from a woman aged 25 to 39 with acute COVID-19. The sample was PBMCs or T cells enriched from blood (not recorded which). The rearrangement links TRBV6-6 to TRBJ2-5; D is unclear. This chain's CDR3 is CASSTPLNQETQYF. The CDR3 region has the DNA TGTGCCAGTAGCACACCCTTGAACCAAGAGACCCAGTACTTC.